The 17 T cell receptor beta chains below all came from one sample that was sequenced in a study of T-cell reconstitution after alpha-beta-depleted transplantation in children. Unique molecular identifiers were built into the TCRbeta library. A single record per CDR3 protein comes from TCRdb applying MiXCR to the PCR reads. This table holds 450,000 to 600,000 distinct CDR3 sequences, approximately 20% found once. The sequencing used PBMCs from the stem cell graft donor, collected from the stem cell graft. The receptors here all came from a human donor who donated a stem cell graft to a child with acute lymphoblastic leukemia.

V gene TRBV12-3 or TRBV12-4 combines with J gene TRBJ1-1, with D possibly being TRBD1 (6 bases). V shed 1 base and J shed 8 bases, with 14 bases lying between them. There are 14 residues in the CDR3. The CDR3, as DNA: TGTGCCAGCAGTTTAGACAGGGTAACGGAAGAAGCTTTCTTT. This gives the protein CASSLDRVTEEAFF.

V and J are TRBV5-1 and TRBJ2-2; possible D gene TRBD1, 6 bases. V was shortened by 0 bases and J by 4 bases, with 10 bases between the two germline ends. The CDR3 consists of 15 residues. The germline CDR1 and CDR2 sequences are SGHRS and YFSETQ. The CDR3 coding sequence is TGCGCCAGCAGCTTGGGACAGGTTAGCACCGGGGAGCTGTTTTTT. This gives the protein CASSLGQVSTGELFF.

This rearrangement joins TRBV3-1 to TRBJ1-1; 10 bases are shared with TRBD1. V was clipped by 6 bases and J by 10 bases; unmatched bases: 11. CDR3 length: 14 residues. Germline CDR1 LGHDT, CDR2 YNNKEL (reference sequence). The CDR3 nucleotides are TGTGCCAGCAGTTCCCTAGGGACAGGGGTGCCAGCTTTCTTT. Amino acids: CASSSLGTGVPAFF.

This clonotype showed up just a few times. This chain links TRBV12-3 or TRBV12-4 with TRBJ1-4, with a possible D match to TRBD1 (6 bases). CDR3 length: 15 amino acids. V gave up 4 bases and J gave up 5 bases, with 14 bases separating them. The CDR3 DNA sequence: TGTGCCAGCAGTTCTTTACAGGGAGGGAATGAAAAACTGTTTTTT. Protein: CASSSLQGGNEKLFF.

This clonotype has a handful of counts. No DNA is shown, since the ends of the CDR3 on it are uncertain; the CDR3 is the one TCRdb lists. V usage is TRBV23-1 and J usage is TRBJ2-1; no DNA check was done on the table's D call, TRBD1. TRBV23-1 is filed as an ORF, its function uncertain. The CDR3 has 22 amino acids, counting both end residues. The CDR3 sequence: CASRGAKGDNEQFFGPGKRQFF.

This chain connects TRBV20-1 to TRBJ2-6; 9 nucleotides match TRBD1. Germline CDR1 DFQATT, CDR2 SNEGSKA (reference sequence). The CDR3 totals 17 residues. The J segment lost 1 base and the V segment lost 1 base, leaving 5 bases of the junction unmatched. This CDR3 reads CSARGGQGLSGANVLTF. The CDR3 DNA reads TGCAGTGCTAGAGGGGGACAGGGCTTGTCTGGGGCCAACGTCCTGACTTTC.

This clonotype was seen only a few times. V gene TRBV5-1 combines with J gene TRBJ2-7; TRBD1 agrees at 7 bases. V lost 0 bases, J lost 1 base, and 10 bases stayed unmatched. CDR1 and CDR2 (germline): SGHRS, YFSETQ. CDR3 length: 17 amino acids. In nucleotides, the CDR3 is TGCGCCAGCAGCTTGGGGATCCGGGACAGAATTTCCTACGAGCAGTACTTC. This gives the protein CASSLGIRDRISYEQYF.

V usage is TRBV7-9 and J usage is TRBJ2-2; D call uncertain. V lost 4 bases, J lost 6 bases, and 12 bases lay in between. Germline values: CDR1 SEHNR, CDR2 FQNEAQ (reference sequence). The CDR3 runs to 14 residues. CDR3 residues: CASSSEERAGELFF. The DNA of the CDR3 is TGTGCCAGCAGCTCCGAGGAAAGGGCCGGGGAGCTGTTTTTT. Looking up the rest from reference TRBV7-9 and TRBJ2-2 gives the full variable domain: DTGVSQNPRHKITKRGQNVTFRCDPISEHNRLYWYRQTLGQGPEFLTYFQNEAQLEKSRLLSDRFSAERPKGSFSTLEIQRTEQGDSAMYLCASSSEERAGELFFGEGSRLTVL.

J is TRBJ1-1 and V is TRBV9; D is possibly TRBD1 (6 bases). The V gene's germline CDR1 is SGDLS and CDR2 YYNGEE. V was clipped by 0 bases and J by 4 bases, with 10 bases between them. The CDR3 length is 14 residues. The DNA of the CDR3 is TGTGCCAGCAGCGTAGTTCAGGGGCCCACTGAAGCTTTCTTT. Translating gives CASSVVQGPTEAFF.

The table lists this clonotype with a few counts. The chain joins TRBV4-1 to TRBJ2-7; D may be TRBD1 (5 bases). This CDR3 comprises 14 residues. The germline gives CDR1 MGHRA, CDR2 YSYEKL. The germline V and J ends were trimmed by 1 base and 5 bases, with 12 bases remaining between them. CDR3 residues: CASSQVASRDEQYF. The CDR3 nucleotides read TGCGCCAGCAGCCAAGTAGCAAGCAGGGACGAGCAGTACTTC.

CDR3 bases: TGTGCCAGCAGTTTAATGCCGGATGAGCAGTTCTTC. It yields the protein CASSLMPDEQFF. The gene calls are TRBV12-3 or TRBV12-4 and TRBJ2-1; D not certain. V lost 2 bases and J lost 8, with 7 bases in between. The CDR3 runs 12 residues.

J is TRBJ1-5 and V is TRBV12-3 or TRBV12-4; tentative D call: TRBD1 (5 bases). The CDR3 spans 13 residues. Trimming removed 7 bases at V and 6 bases at J, with 13 bases between. CDR3 sequence: CASTPTDIQPQHF. As DNA, the CDR3 is TGTGCCAGCACCCCGACAGATATTCAGCCCCAGCATTTT.

This sequence joins TRBV4-1 and TRBJ2-5; the match to TRBD2 covers 7 bases. The germline gives CDR1 MGHRA, CDR2 YSYEKL. V dropped 3 bases and J dropped 1; count of bases not matched to a gene: 8. There are 16 residues in the CDR3. The CDR3 region is CASSHSPAGLQETQYF. DNA for the CDR3: TGCGCCAGCAGCCACTCTCCAGCGGGGCTCCAAGAGACCCAGTACTTC.

The chain joins TRBV3-1 to TRBJ2-1, with TRBD2 matching 12 bases. V trimming: 1 base; J trimming: 15 bases; junction bases outside the gene matches: 7. CDR3 size: 14 residues. Germline-derived CDR1 and CDR2 are LGHDT and YNNKEL (reference sequence). The CDR3: CASSQGLAGAWAFF. CDR3 DNA sequence: TGTGCCAGCAGCCAAGGACTAGCGGGAGCCTGGGCGTTCTTC.

The chain uses TRBV25-1 and TRBJ1-1; D gene uncertain. V shed 5 bases and J shed 4 bases, with 23 bases lying between them. Per the germline V gene, CDR1 is MGHDK and CDR2 is SYGVNS. The CDR3 loop spans 17 amino acids. CDR3 bases: TGTGCCAGCAGTTCCCGACGGGCCACCCGGGTGGCCACTGAAGCTTTCTTT. Its protein product is CASSSRRATRVATEAFF.

This clonotype was seen a few times. The V call is TRBV4-1, the J call TRBJ2-7; 10 nucleotides agree with TRBD1. The CDR3 has 15 residues. After removal of 3 bases from V and 3 bases from J, the junction contained 5 bases not matched to a gene. The germline CDR1 and CDR2 sequences are MGHRA and YSYEKL. The CDR3 DNA sequence: TGCGCCAGCAGCCAGGTAGGGGACAGGGGCTACGAGCAGTACTTC. Translated: CASSQVGDRGYEQYF.

This clonotype was seen only a few times. The chain has TRBV6-6 and TRBJ2-7, with D unresolved. The V end lost 0 bases, the J end lost 5 bases, and 8 bases lay between the germline ends. There are 13 residues in the CDR3. Germline CDR1 reads MNHNY; CDR2 reads SVGAGI (reference sequence). The CDR3 sequence: CASSYSDGHEQYF. The CDR3 DNA sequence: TGTGCCAGCAGTTACTCGGACGGGCACGAGCAGTACTTC.